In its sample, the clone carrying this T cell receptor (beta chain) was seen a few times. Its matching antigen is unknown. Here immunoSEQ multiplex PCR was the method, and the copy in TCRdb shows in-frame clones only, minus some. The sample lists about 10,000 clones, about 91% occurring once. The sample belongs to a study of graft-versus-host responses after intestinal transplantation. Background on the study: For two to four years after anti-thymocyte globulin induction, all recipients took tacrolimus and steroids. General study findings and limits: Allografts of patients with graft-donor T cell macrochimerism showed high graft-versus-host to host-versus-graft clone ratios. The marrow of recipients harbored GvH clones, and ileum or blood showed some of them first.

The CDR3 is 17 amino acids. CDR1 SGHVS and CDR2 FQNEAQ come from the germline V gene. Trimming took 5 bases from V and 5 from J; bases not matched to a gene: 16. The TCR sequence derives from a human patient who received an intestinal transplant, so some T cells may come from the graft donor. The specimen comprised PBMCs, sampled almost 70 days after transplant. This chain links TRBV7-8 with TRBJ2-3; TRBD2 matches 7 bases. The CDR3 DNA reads TGTGCCAGCAGCCCCCCGGTGGGAGGGCCAAGAGGAGATACGCAGTATTTT. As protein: CASSPPVGGPRGDTQYF.